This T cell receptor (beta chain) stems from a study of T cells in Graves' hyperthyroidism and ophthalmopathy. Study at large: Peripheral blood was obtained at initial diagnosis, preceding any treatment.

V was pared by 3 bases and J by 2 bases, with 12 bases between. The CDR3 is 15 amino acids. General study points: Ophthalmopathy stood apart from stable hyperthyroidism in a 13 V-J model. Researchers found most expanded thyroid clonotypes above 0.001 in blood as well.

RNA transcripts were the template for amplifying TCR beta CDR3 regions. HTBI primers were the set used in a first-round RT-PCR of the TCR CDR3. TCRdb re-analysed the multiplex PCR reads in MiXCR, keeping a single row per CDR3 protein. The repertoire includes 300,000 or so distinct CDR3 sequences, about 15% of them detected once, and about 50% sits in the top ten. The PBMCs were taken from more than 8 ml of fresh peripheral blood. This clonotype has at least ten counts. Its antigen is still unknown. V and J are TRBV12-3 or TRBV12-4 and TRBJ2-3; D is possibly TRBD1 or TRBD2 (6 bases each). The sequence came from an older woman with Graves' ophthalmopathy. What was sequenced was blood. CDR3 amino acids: CASSFRGEFTDTQYF. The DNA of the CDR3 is TGTGCCAGCAGTTTTAGGGGGGAGTTCACAGATACGCAGTATTTT.